A selection of T cell receptor beta chains follows, all from one sample in a study of OX40 agonist ivuxolimab in advanced cancers. TCRdb's copy holds only in-frame clones and misses some; the assay was immunoSEQ multiplex PCR. The table records approximately 100,000 clones, around 85% of them present only once. The specimen comprised CD4+ or CD8+ T cells sorted from blood, sampled in a trial of the OX40 agonist ivuxolimab. The origin of the receptors is an adult with an advanced solid tumor such as melanoma, head and neck, liver or kidney cancer. Each CDR3 is given without its conserved first and last residue. The D gene is left open where the match is weak.

d_call: .
v_call: TRBV11-3
j_call: TRBJ2-1
cdr3_aa: ASSDLTSPLSYNEQF

d_call: .
v_call: TRBV5-1
j_call: TRBJ1-3
cdr3_aa: ASSPAQGALSGNTIY

d_call: .
v_call: TRBV2
j_call: TRBJ2-1
cdr3_aa: ASSDHVEGEQF

d_call: TRBD1
v_call: TRBV27
j_call: TRBJ2-7
cdr3_aa: ASSVGQGPYEQY

d_call: TRBD1
v_call: TRBV4-1
j_call: TRBJ2-7
cdr3_aa: ASSQERTGASYEQY

d_call: .
v_call: TRBV30
j_call: TRBJ2-3
cdr3_aa: AWSPSSGADTQY

d_call: TRBD2
v_call: TRBV19
j_call: TRBJ2-5
cdr3_aa: ASSLLAGVEETQY

d_call: .
v_call: TRBV11-2
j_call: TRBJ2-1
cdr3_aa: ASSLDTYNEQF

d_call: TRBD2
v_call: TRBV2
j_call: TRBJ2-1
cdr3_aa: ASRTGLAGGSNEQF

d_call: .
v_call: TRBV18
j_call: TRBJ2-7
cdr3_aa: ASSPGGTTYEQY

d_call: TRBD1
v_call: TRBV27
j_call: TRBJ2-4
cdr3_aa: ASSLGQGADIQY

d_call: TRBD1
v_call: TRBV6-5
j_call: TRBJ2-1
cdr3_aa: ASRPGQGVGEQF

d_call: .
v_call: TRBV19
j_call: TRBJ1-2
cdr3_aa: ASSMWTQPNTYGYT

d_call: .
v_call: TRBV28
j_call: TRBJ2-1
cdr3_aa: ASRDRDWSSYNEQF

d_call: TRBD2
v_call: TRBV11-2
j_call: TRBJ2-3
cdr3_aa: ASSLAGGRADTQY

d_call: TRBD2
v_call: TRBV5-6
j_call: TRBJ2-7
cdr3_aa: ASSWGAGRRFEQY

d_call: TRBD2
v_call: TRBV10-1
j_call: TRBJ2-7
cdr3_aa: ASSKREGRGYEQY

d_call: TRBD2
v_call: TRBV4-3
j_call: TRBJ2-7
cdr3_aa: ASSQEAGAPTYEQY

d_call: .
v_call: TRBV11-3
j_call: TRBJ2-1
cdr3_aa: ASSSITGLQGEQF

d_call: .
v_call: TRBV28
j_call: TRBJ2-7
cdr3_aa: ASRRFYEQY

d_call: .
v_call: TRBV4-1
j_call: TRBJ2-5
cdr3_aa: ASSQQGLGQETQY

d_call: .
v_call: TRBV9
j_call: TRBJ2-7
cdr3_aa: ASSPRGDRTYEQY

d_call: .
v_call: TRBV5-1
j_call: TRBJ2-7
cdr3_aa: ASRYRSGPYEQY

d_call: TRBD1
v_call: TRBV5-1
j_call: .
cdr3_aa: ASSLDGTGKYEQY